The entry below describes one T cell receptor (beta chain). This entry is derived from a study of blood T cell repertoires in COVID-19. Study-wide background: Acute and convalescent COVID-19 specimens originated in the United States, Italy and Spain. Sample material is recorded as cDNA or gDNA derived from T cells, B-cell-depleted T cells, or PBMCs.

As handled by the study authors: The assay estimated nucleated cells by amplifying reference gene primers. TCRdb's table, derived via immunoSEQ multiplex PCR, lists solely in-frame clones and lacks some. V, J and clone size were drawn from that table, and D and trimming were deduced from the DNA. The sample yields about 300,000 clones, 70% to 85% seen once. The CDR3 totals 15 residues. Germline CDR1 SGDLS, CDR2 YYNGEE. Deletions cut 4 bases from V and 3 bases from J, with 14 bases between. Followed longitudinally, the Seattle patients had been enrolled during active infection. Material for sequencing was peripheral blood. The V call is TRBV9, the J call TRBJ2-1, with D maybe TRBD2 (6 bases). This TCR derives from a human donor with COVID-19, enrolled during active disease. The donor label of this sample is uncertain. The CDR3 DNA reads as TGTGCCAGCAGCCCGCCCGGGACTCTCTACAATGAGCAGTTCTTC. It is translated as CASSPPGTLYNEQFF.